Presented here are 9 T cell receptor beta chains from one specimen sequenced in a study of T cells in Graves' hyperthyroidism and ophthalmopathy. Amplification targeted TCR beta CDR3 regions from RNA transcripts. Initially, a first-round RT-PCR of the TCR CDR3 employed the HTBI primer set. MiXCR was run by TCRdb on the multiplex PCR reads, yielding one entry per CDR3 protein. The sample holds about 560,000 distinct CDR3 sequences, 46% seen once. The material sequenced was peripheral blood or thyroid tissue (not recorded which). These receptors originate from a woman under 30 with Graves' hyperthyroidism.

This clonotype appeared a few times. This sequence joins TRBV25-1 and TRBJ1-1; D is perhaps TRBD1 (6 bases). The CDR3 totals 13 residues. V gave up 5 bases and J gave up 6 bases, with 13 bases separating them. Germline values: CDR1 MGHDK, CDR2 SYGVNS. The CDR3 loop reads CASSYSGASEAFF. The CDR3 region has the DNA TGTGCCAGCAGTTACTCGGGGGCCTCTGAAGCTTTCTTT.

This clonotype was observed a few times. This chain joins TRBV19 and TRBJ1-5; possible D gene TRBD1, 6 bases. The length of the CDR3 is 16 residues. Trimming took off 7 bases at V and 7 bases at J, with 23 bases between the two ends. Germline CDR1 and CDR2: LNHDA and SQIVND (reference sequence). The CDR3 DNA reads as TGTGCCAGTACTACCAGGGCGGGGGGGGCAGGGCAGCCCCAGCATTTT. Encoded protein: CASTTRAGGAGQPQHF.

A remark on this clonotype: Since the CDR3 does not end with the conserved phenylalanine or tryptophan, this likely comes from a read error. The J gene is TRBJ2-5, the V gene TRBV2; 7 nucleotides match TRBD2. Trimming took 6 bases from V and 1 from J; bases not matched to a gene: 2. CDR3 size: 13 residues. Per the germline V gene, CDR1 is SNHLY and CDR2 is FYNNEI. CDR3 DNA sequence: TGTGCCAGCAGGGGGAGGGGCCAAGAGACCCAGTACCTC. Translated, it gives CASRGRGQETQYL.

This clonotype was found a few times. For the CDR3, the DNA is TGTGCCAGCAGCCCCACTAAGAACACCGGGGAGCTGTTTTTT. Residues: CASSPTKNTGELFF. The chain uses TRBV7-3 and TRBJ2-2; D gene unclear. V lost 5 bases to trimming and J lost 1 base, with 8 bases between them. Per germline, CDR1 SGHTA and CDR2 FQGTGA. CDR3 length: 14 amino acids.

This clonotype occurred once. This chain connects TRBV15 to TRBJ1-5, with D possibly matching TRBD1 (5 bases). The CDR3 is 14 amino acids. Trimming shortened V by 3 bases and J by 4 bases, and 10 bases separated the two germline ends. Germline V gene sequence: CDR1 LNHNV, CDR2 YYDKDF (reference sequence). The CDR3 loop reads CATSSGGINQPQHF. CDR3 coding DNA: TGTGCCACCAGCAGCGGGGGGATAAATCAGCCCCAGCATTTT.

This clonotype was counted many times. V usage is TRBV7-9 and J usage is TRBJ1-4; D is uncertain. This CDR3 has 15 residues. The V end was cut by 3 bases, the J end by 2 bases, with 10 bases between. Germline lookup yields CDR1 SEHNR and CDR2 FQNEAQ (reference sequence). The CDR3 loop reads CASSLDRATNEKLFF. The CDR3 nucleotides read TGTGCCAGCAGCTTGGATCGAGCGACTAATGAAAAACTGTTTTTT.

This sequence joins TRBV2 and TRBJ2-2; no clear D gene. V lost 8 bases and J 7 bases, leaving 11 bases between the germline ends. This CDR3 has 12 residues. The V gene's germline CDR1 is SNHLY and CDR2 FYNNEI. The CDR3 bases are TGTGCCAGCGCCCGACCGCTCGGGGAGCTGTTTTTT. Translation gives CASARPLGELFF.

This clonotype has at least ten counts. The chain carries TRBV10-3 and TRBJ1-1, with D unclear. V gave up 0 bases and J gave up 4 bases, with 9 bases separating them. The germline gives CDR1 ENHRY, CDR2 SYGVKD. CDR3 size: 14 residues. The CDR3 protein is CAISESSHSTEAFF. The CDR3, as DNA: TGTGCCATCAGTGAGTCGTCGCATTCCACTGAAGCTTTCTTT.

The rearrangement links TRBV21-1 to TRBJ1-2; TRBD1, as called in the table, went unchecked against the DNA. TRBV21-1 is deemed a pseudogene. The CDR3 covers 16 residues. CDR3 protein: CASSTSTGETNYGYTF. The DNA of the CDR3 is TGTGCCAGCAGCACTAGTACAGGGGAGACTAACTATGGCTACACCTTC.